Each of the 30 T cell receptor beta chains below was sequenced from the same sample in a study of blood T cells in healthy people across ages. Through a sample-barcoded 5' primer and a J-beta primer mix, a second PCR was run for roughly 6 to 11 cycles. TCRdb processed the 5' RACE reads anew with MiXCR; each CDR3 protein has one entry. This repertoire shows just under 900,000 distinct CDR3 sequences, about 28% found once; its top ten account for roughly a sixth. The specimen was blood. The source of these receptors is a woman of 80 years or more in good health.

The chain carries TRBV29-1 and TRBJ1-2; D is ambiguous. CDR3 size: 10 residues. V dropped 3 bases and J dropped 6 bases, with 5 bases sitting between them. Germline lookup yields CDR1 SQVTM and CDR2 ANQGSEA. CDR3 sequence reads: CSVDQDGYTF. CDR3 DNA sequence: TGCAGCGTTGATCAGGATGGCTACACCTTC.

This clonotype occurred many times. V gene TRBV20-1 combines with J gene TRBJ2-5, with 10 positions matching TRBD2. V lost 3 bases to trimming and J lost 1 base; unmatched junction nucleotides: 5. The CDR3 sequence is 15 residues long. CDR1 DFQATT and CDR2 SNEGSKA come from the germline V gene (reference sequence). This CDR3 reads CSARLAGDFQETQYF. The DNA of the CDR3 is TGCAGTGCTAGGCTAGCGGGGGACTTCCAAGAGACCCAGTACTTC.

The chain recombines TRBV30 with TRBJ2-7; D possibly corresponds to TRBD2 (6 bases). Trimming pared 3 bases from V and 3 bases from J, leaving 9 bases between. CDR3 length equals 12 residues. Per germline, CDR1 GTSNPN and CDR2 SVGIG (reference sequence). The DNA of the CDR3 is TGTGCCTGGAGCCGCGGGGACTACGAGCAGTACTTC. Translated: CAWSRGDYEQYF.

Details on this clonotype: This may be a read error: a much more frequent sequence differs by one nucleotide. This sequence joins TRBV14 and TRBJ2-1; the D gene is possibly TRBD2 (6 bases). CDR1 is SGHDN, CDR2 FVKESK, per germline. This CDR3 is 16 amino acids long. CDR3 amino acids: CVSSQLWSSAYNEQFF. Here the CDR3 DNA reads TGTGTCAGCAGCCAACTTTGGTCTAGCGCATACAATGAGCAGTTCTTC.

This clonotype has just a few counts. In DNA form, the CDR3 reads TGTGCCAGCAGCCCCCCGGGACTAGCTAGAGATACGCAGTATTTT. Its protein product is CASSPPGLARDTQYF. The chain has TRBV3-1 and TRBJ2-3, with 9 bases aligning to TRBD2. Germline trimming cut 4 bases from V and 5 bases from J; bases unmatched to any gene: 7. Germline V CDR1 and CDR2: LGHDT, YNNKEL (reference sequence). This CDR3 is built from 15 residues.

This clonotype was observed at least ten times. V usage is TRBV4-3 and J usage is TRBJ1-1; unclear D gene. The germline gives CDR1 LGHNA, CDR2 YSLEER. V was shortened by 0 bases and J by 3 bases, with 11 bases between the two germline ends. CDR3 length: 15 amino acids. The CDR3 nucleotides are TGCGCCAGCAGCCAAGAGATGGACGCCCACACTGAAGCTTTCTTT. Translated: CASSQEMDAHTEAFF.

This clonotype occurred many times. This rearrangement joins TRBV12-3 or TRBV12-4 to TRBJ2-2; 10 bases agree with TRBD2. This CDR3 region has 15 residues. Trimming removed 9 bases from V and 4 bases from J; junction bases left unmatched: 8. The DNA for the CDR3 is TGTGCCAGGCCAAGCACTAGCGGGGCCACCGGGGAGCTGTTTTTT. As protein: CARPSTSGATGELFF.

Ten or more counts support this clonotype. The rearrangement links TRBV3-1 to TRBJ1-1, with D unresolved. Germline lookup yields CDR1 LGHDT and CDR2 YNNKEL (reference sequence). This CDR3 has 15 residues. Trimming took off 0 bases at V and 1 base at J, with 9 bases between the two ends. The CDR3 is CASSQDRRRNTEAFF. In DNA, the CDR3 is TGTGCCAGCAGCCAAGATCGCCGGAGGAACACTGAAGCTTTCTTT.

In regard to this clonotype: A much bigger clone sits one base away, suggesting this may be a read error. The CDR3 reads CASSFTGGVGYEQYF. The CDR3 region has the DNA TGTGCCAGCAGCTTCACAGGGGGCGTGGGCTACGAGCAGTACTTC. The chain combines TRBV7-9 with TRBJ2-4; the match to TRBD1 covers 9 bases. The DNA matches TRBJ2-7 better at its end, which makes the J call doubtful. The CDR3 covers 15 residues. CDR1 and CDR2 from the germline V gene are SEHNR and FQNEAQ (reference sequence).

The chain carries TRBV7-2 and TRBJ2-1, with D possibly being TRBD1 (6 bases). CDR3 length: 14 residues. Trimming stripped 3 bases from V and 7 bases from J, with 13 bases between. Germline V gene sequence: CDR1 SGHTA, CDR2 FQGNSA. The CDR3 loop is CASSFSDQGNEQFF. CDR3 DNA: TGTGCCAGCAGCTTCAGCGACCAGGGGAATGAGCAGTTCTTC.

This rearrangement joins TRBV20-1 to TRBJ1-3, with TRBD1 matching 7 bases. Trimming cost V 0 bases and J 2 bases; bases outside gene matches: 7. Germline lookup yields CDR1 DFQATT and CDR2 SNEGSKA (reference sequence). There are 16 residues in the CDR3. The CDR3 DNA reads as TGCAGTGCTAGAGATAGCCAAGGGGGCACTGGAAACACCATATATTTT. Its translation: CSARDSQGGTGNTIYF.

In the case of this clonotype: A much larger clone differs from this one at a single base, so this may be a read error. The rearrangement links TRBV10-3 to TRBJ2-4; TRBD1 is a possible D gene (5 bases). This CDR3 has 14 residues. V shed 4 bases and J shed 1 base, with 8 bases lying between them. Germline CDR1 is ENHRY and CDR2 is SYGVKD. Here the CDR3 DNA reads TGTGCCATCAGTGCAGGGTTGGCCAAAAACATTCAGTACTTC. Translating gives CAISAGLAKNIQYF.

This clonotype was counted at least ten times. CDR3 sequence: CSALPGQGNTEAFF. The DNA for the CDR3 is TGCAGTGCTTTGCCGGGACAGGGGAACACTGAAGCTTTCTTT. The genes are TRBV20-1 and TRBJ1-1; the match to TRBD1 covers 9 bases. Germline-derived CDR1 and CDR2 are DFQATT and SNEGSKA (reference sequence). The ends lost 5 bases at V and 1 base at J; junction bases unmatched: 5. This CDR3 is 14 amino acids long.

This clonotype was observed at least ten times. The chain employs TRBV2 and TRBJ2-3, with D unclear. V was trimmed by 2 bases and J by 0 bases, leaving 6 bases between them. The CDR3 totals 14 residues. The germline V gene has CDR1 SNHLY and CDR2 FYNNEI. DNA of the CDR3: TGTGCCAGCAGTGAATTCAGAAGCACAGATACGCAGTATTTT. Protein: CASSEFRSTDTQYF. The full variable domain, rest sourced from reference TRBV2 and TRBJ2-3, is EPEVTQTPSHQVTQMGQEVILRCVPISNHLYFYWYRQILGQKVEFLVSFYNNEISEKSEIFDDQFSVERPDGSNFTLKIRSTKLEDSAMYFCASSEFRSTDTQYFGPGTRLTVL.

The chain is built from TRBV7-8 and TRBJ2-3, with 9 positions matching TRBD1. V was pared by 6 bases and J by 4 bases, with 8 bases of the junction left unmatched. The CDR3 is 15 amino acids. Germline CDR1 and CDR2: SGHVS and FQNEAQ. This CDR3 reads CASSIDRGLADTQYF. CDR3 in DNA: TGTGCCAGCAGTATAGACAGGGGGTTAGCAGATACGCAGTATTTT.

This clonotype was counted only a few times. The chain couples TRBV7-2 to TRBJ1-1; a possible D gene is TRBD1 (5 bases). This CDR3 is built from 16 residues. Trimming cost V 6 bases and J 0 bases, with 17 bases left between them. Looked up from germline, CDR1 is SGHTA and CDR2 is FQGNSA. The CDR3 is CASSYDGTGVNTEAFF. The CDR3 bases are TGTGCCAGCAGTTACGACGGAACGGGGGTGAACACTGAAGCTTTCTTT.

This clonotype was detected many times. The chain combines TRBV5-5 with TRBJ2-1; the D is unclear. The CDR3 totals 17 residues. The V end was cut by 3 bases, the J end by 0 bases, with 16 bases between. Germline values: CDR1 SGHKS, CDR2 YYEKEE (reference sequence). As DNA, the CDR3 is TGTGCCAGCAGCTCACCTCTACAACGGAGCTCCTACAATGAGCAGTTCTTC. Translated, it gives CASSSPLQRSSYNEQFF.

This sequence joins TRBV6-1 and TRBJ1-2; the D is unclear. The germline V gene has CDR1 MNHNS and CDR2 SASEGT. This CDR3 region has 15 residues. V lost 0 bases and J lost 1, with 9 bases in between. The CDR3 sequence is CASSEALRGNYGYTF. CDR3 coding DNA: TGTGCCAGCAGTGAAGCGCTTCGCGGTAACTATGGCTACACCTTC.

This clonotype was seen only once. The rearrangement links TRBV10-1 to TRBJ1-5; D is unresolved. The V end was cut by 3 bases, the J end by 6 bases, with 12 bases between. Germline V gene lookup returns CDR1 WNHNN and CDR2 SYGVQD (reference sequence). This CDR3 region has 14 residues. CDR3 residues: CASSEFQVTQPQHF. DNA of the CDR3: TGCGCCAGCAGTGAATTTCAGGTCACTCAGCCCCAGCATTTT.

The CDR3 nucleotides are TGTGCCAGCAGTCCGAACGACAGGGTAGGCAATCAGCCCCAGCATTTT. Translated, it gives CASSPNDRVGNQPQHF. The chain couples TRBV28 to TRBJ1-5, with 7 nucleotides matching TRBD1. The germline V gene encodes CDR1 MDHEN and CDR2 SYDVKM. CDR3 length equals 16 residues. The junction had 9 bases not matched to a gene; V was cut back by 5 bases and J by 2 bases.

In this sample, this clonotype turned up many times. The chain links TRBV6-5 to TRBJ1-6; D is possibly TRBD1 (5 bases). V lost 0 bases to trimming and J lost 8 bases, with 14 bases between them. The V gene's germline CDR1 is MNHEY and CDR2 SVGAGI. The CDR3 is 16 amino acids. The CDR3: CASSYSDRGSHSPLHF. As DNA, the CDR3 is TGTGCCAGCAGTTACTCAGACAGAGGTTCTCATTCACCCCTCCACTTT.

This clonotype was seen only a few times. The chain couples TRBV20-1 to TRBJ1-2, with unresolved D. Germline V gene sequence: CDR1 DFQATT, CDR2 SNEGSKA (reference sequence). V lost 0 bases and J lost 2, with 1 base in between. This CDR3 has 11 residues. The CDR3 protein is CSARDNYGYTF. Here the CDR3 DNA reads TGCAGTGCTAGAGACAACTATGGCTACACCTTC.

The V gene is TRBV5-1, the J gene TRBJ1-2; maybe TRBD1 (5 bases). V gave up 0 bases and J gave up 3 bases, with 9 bases separating them. The CDR3 runs 14 residues. The germline V gene has CDR1 SGHRS and CDR2 YFSETQ. The CDR3 loop is CASSLDLGDYGYTF. The CDR3 nucleotides read TGCGCCAGCAGCTTGGATCTGGGGGACTATGGCTACACCTTC.

This clonotype was seen at least ten times. The V gene is TRBV7-2, the J gene TRBJ1-2, with 8 bases fitting TRBD1. The CDR3 contains 14 residues. V lost 4 bases, J lost 2 bases, and 3 bases stayed unmatched. Germline CDR1 reads SGHTA; CDR2 reads FQGNSA. The CDR3 DNA follows: TGTGCCAGCAGCTCAGGGGGCTGGAACTATGGCTACACCTTC. Translating gives CASSSGGWNYGYTF.

V gene TRBV13 combines with J gene TRBJ2-7, with D possibly TRBD1 on 5 matching bases. The CDR3 is 15 residues long. Trimming took off 5 bases at V and 5 bases at J, with 19 bases between the two ends. Germline CDR1 reads PRHDT; CDR2 reads FYEKMQ (reference sequence). CDR3 DNA: TGTGCCAGCAGCCGGACCGGGCTTATAGGGGACGAGCAGTACTTC. Translated, it gives CASSRTGLIGDEQYF.

This clonotype has at least ten counts. The chain links TRBV5-1 to TRBJ2-5; 10 bases agree with TRBD2. From germline, CDR1 is SGHRS and CDR2 YFSETQ. V was pared by 1 base and J by 5 bases, with 5 bases of the junction left unmatched. The CDR3 loop spans 15 amino acids. The CDR3 loop reads CASSLSSGGPETQYF. DNA of the CDR3: TGCGCCAGCAGCTTGTCTAGCGGGGGACCGGAGACCCAGTACTTC. Using reference TRBV5-1 and TRBJ2-5 for the parts outside the CDR3, the full variable domain is KAGVTQTPRYLIKTRGQQVTLSCSPISGHRSVSWYQQTPGQGLQFLFEYFSETQRNKGNFPGRFSGRQFSNSRSEMNVSTLELGDSALYLCASSLSSGGPETQYFGPGTRLLVL.

The chain uses TRBV2 and TRBJ2-5; D might be TRBD2 (5 bases). The J call may not be correct, given that the DNA end is closer to TRBJ2-7. CDR3 size: 15 residues. Germline CDR1 reads SNHLY; CDR2 reads FYNNEI. The CDR3 region is CASSEIRGTGYEQYF. CDR3 sequence (DNA): TGTGCCAGCAGTGAGATACGGGGAACCGGCTACGAGCAGTACTTC.

J is TRBJ2-1 and V is TRBV12-3 or TRBV12-4; 9 positions agree with TRBD2. The CDR3 spans 16 residues. V shed 1 base and J 7 bases; nucleotides not matched to a gene: 8. CDR3: CASSLGASGKTNEQFF. The CDR3 nucleotides are TGTGCCAGCAGTTTAGGTGCTAGCGGGAAGACGAATGAGCAGTTCTTC.

This rearrangement joins TRBV11-2 to TRBJ2-5; 9 bases agree with TRBD1. V shed 3 bases and J 0 bases; nucleotides not matched to a gene: 2. CDR1 and CDR2 (germline): SGHAT, FQNNGV. The CDR3 is 15 amino acids. The CDR3 DNA sequence: TGTGCCAGCAGCTTCGGGACAGGGAACCAAGAGACCCAGTACTTC. This gives the protein CASSFGTGNQETQYF.

The chain has TRBV7-2 and TRBJ1-5; TRBD1 matches 7 bases. V shed 1 base, J shed 4 bases, and the junction held 4 bases outside the gene matches. This CDR3 contains 15 residues. The germline gives CDR1 SGHTA, CDR2 FQGNSA. The CDR3 sequence: CASSLEGGMNQPQHF. CDR3 DNA: TGTGCCAGCAGCTTAGAAGGGGGCATGAATCAGCCCCAGCATTTT. Based on the CDR3 plus reference TRBV7-2 and TRBJ1-5, the full variable domain is GAGVSQSPSNKVTEKGKDVELRCDPISGHTALYWYRQSLGQGLEFLIYFQGNSAPDKSGLPSDRFSAERTGGSVSTLTIQRTQQEDSAVYLCASSLEGGMNQPQHFGDGTRLSIL.